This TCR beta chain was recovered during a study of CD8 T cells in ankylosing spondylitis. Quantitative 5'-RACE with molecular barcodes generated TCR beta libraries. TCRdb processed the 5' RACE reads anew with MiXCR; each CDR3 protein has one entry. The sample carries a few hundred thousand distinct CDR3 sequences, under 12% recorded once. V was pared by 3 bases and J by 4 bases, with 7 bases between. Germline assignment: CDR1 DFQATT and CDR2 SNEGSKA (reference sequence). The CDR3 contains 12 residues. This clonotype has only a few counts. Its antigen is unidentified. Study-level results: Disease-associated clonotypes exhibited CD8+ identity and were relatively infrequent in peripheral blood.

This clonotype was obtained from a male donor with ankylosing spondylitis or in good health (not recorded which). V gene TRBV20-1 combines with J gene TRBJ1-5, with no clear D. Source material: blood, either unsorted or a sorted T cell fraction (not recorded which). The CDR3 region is CSARDVNQPQHF. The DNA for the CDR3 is TGCAGTGCTAGGGATGTTAATCAGCCCCAGCATTTT.